Below, 13 T cell receptor beta chains from the same sample are listed, as sequenced in a study of blood T cell repertoires in COVID-19. TCRdb keeps only in-frame clones here, not all; method: immunoSEQ multiplex PCR. The sample has 60,000 to 70,000 clones, 80% to 85% seen once. The sequenced sample consisted of peripheral blood. These receptors came from a human donor in a cohort sampled during active COVID-19.

This clone was detected a few times. The gene calls are TRBV11-3 and TRBJ2-6; 9 bases are shared with TRBD1. The CDR3 length is 16 residues. V was pared by 5 bases and J by 2 bases, with 4 bases of the junction left unmatched. Germline V gene data show CDR1 as SGHNT and CDR2 as YENEEA. This CDR3 reads CASSAGQGAGANVLTF. In nucleotides, the CDR3 is TGTGCCAGCAGCGCGGGACAGGGTGCTGGGGCCAACGTCCTGACTTTC.

The J gene is TRBJ1-5, the V gene TRBV24-1, with unresolved D. This CDR3 spans 16 amino acids. Germline lookup yields CDR1 KGHDR and CDR2 SFDVKD. The V end was cut by 6 bases, the J end by 3 bases, with 17 bases between. DNA of the CDR3: TGTGCCACCAGTCCCGGGAAGAGAGTTACCAATCAGCCCCAGCATTTT. Amino acid sequence: CATSPGKRVTNQPQHF.

The rearrangement uses TRBV5-1 and TRBJ2-5; tentative D call: TRBD2 (5 bases). The germline V gene has CDR1 SGHRS and CDR2 YFSETQ. The length of the CDR3 is 14 residues. The V end lost 5 bases, the J end lost 0 bases, and 11 bases lay between the germline ends. CDR3 protein: CASSPQRNQETQYF. The CDR3 bases are TGCGCCAGCAGTCCACAGCGGAACCAAGAGACCCAGTACTTC.

The chain links TRBV7-2 to TRBJ2-1; 9 bases align to TRBD1. CDR3 length: 15 residues. V shed 2 bases and J 7 bases; nucleotides not matched to a gene: 6. From germline, CDR1 is SGHTA and CDR2 FQGNSA. The DNA of the CDR3 is TGTGCCAGCAGCTTATGGGACAGGGTGTCTAATGAGCAGTTCTTC. This encodes CASSLWDRVSNEQFF. Supplemented by reference TRBV7-2 and TRBJ2-1, the full variable domain reads GAGVSQSPSNKVTEKGKDVELRCDPISGHTALYWYRQSLGQGLEFLIYFQGNSAPDKSGLPSDRFSAERTGGSVSTLTIQRTQQEDSAVYLCASSLWDRVSNEQFFGPGTRLTVL.

This clone appeared once. The V and J genes are TRBV6-5 and TRBJ1-1, with 7 bases matching TRBD1. Germline CDR1 and CDR2: MNHEY and SVGAGI. The CDR3 runs 13 residues. The junction had 4 bases not matched to a gene; V was cut back by 6 bases and J by 3 bases. The CDR3 reads CASRGGSYTEAFF. The CDR3, as DNA: TGTGCCAGCAGAGGGGGCAGTTACACTGAAGCTTTCTTT.

This chain's CDR3 is CASRAQGIVEKLFF. The CDR3 DNA follows: TGTGCCAGTAGGGCCCAGGGTATCGTTGAAAAACTGTTTTTT. The V gene is TRBV19, the J gene TRBJ1-4; D possibly corresponds to TRBD1 (5 bases). The CDR3 has 14 residues. The V and J ends lost 6 bases and 7 bases respectively, with 15 bases between them. Germline CDR1 is LNHDA and CDR2 is SQIVND (reference sequence).

Only one count was recorded for this clone. The chain joins TRBV10-2 to TRBJ2-5; the match to TRBD2 covers 7 bases. From germline, CDR1 is WSHSY and CDR2 SAAADI. After removal of 6 bases from V and 3 bases from J, the junction contained 1 base not matched to a gene. The CDR3 covers 12 residues. CDR3 amino acids: CASRGREETQYF. The DNA of the CDR3 is TGCGCCAGCAGGGGGAGGGAAGAGACCCAGTACTTC.

The chain recombines TRBV27 with TRBJ2-4, with a weak D call TRBD1 (5 bases). Per the germline V gene, CDR1 is MNHEY and CDR2 is SMNVEV (reference sequence). Trimming took off 6 bases at V and 0 bases at J, with 18 bases between the two ends. This CDR3 spans 17 amino acids. The CDR3 bases are TGTGCCAGCAGCCCCTGGGGCGTGACCATAGCCAAAAACATTCAGTACTTC. Encoded protein: CASSPWGVTIAKNIQYF.

This clone has just a few counts. The chain links TRBV4-1 to TRBJ2-7, with TRBD2 matching 10 bases. With V trimmed by 2 bases and J by 4 bases, 2 bases remained unmatched. Germline lookup yields CDR1 MGHRA and CDR2 YSYEKL. This CDR3 has 14 amino acids. The CDR3 nucleotides read TGCGCCAGCAGCCAACTAGCGGGGGTATACGAGCAGTACTTC. Protein: CASSQLAGVYEQYF.

This clone has a handful of counts. The chain carries TRBV15 and TRBJ1-3, with no clear D. CDR1 is LNHNV, CDR2 YYDKDF, per germline (reference sequence). V gave up 0 bases and J gave up 0 bases, with 6 bases separating them. This CDR3 region has 15 residues. The CDR3 here is CATSRDLSSGNTIYF. As DNA, the CDR3 is TGTGCCACCAGCAGAGACTTGAGCTCTGGAAACACCATATATTTT. The full variable domain, in which reference TRBV15 and TRBJ1-3 provide the parts outside the CDR3, is DAMVIQNPRYQVTQFGKPVTLSCSQTLNHNVMYWYQQKSSQAPKLLFHYYDKDFNNEADTPDNFQSRRPNTSFCFLDIRSPGLGDTAMYLCATSRDLSSGNTIYFGEGSWLTVV.

The J gene is TRBJ2-5, the V gene TRBV5-1; D gene ambiguous. This CDR3 contains 14 residues. V lost 6 bases and J 2 bases, leaving 14 bases between the germline ends. Germline values: CDR1 SGHRS, CDR2 YFSETQ. The CDR3 DNA is TGCGCCAGCACCAGAGGCGGTGGACAAGAGACCCAGTACTTC. It translates to CASTRGGGQETQYF.

The V call is TRBV13, the J call TRBJ1-1, with TRBD1 matching 7 bases. The CDR3 consists of 16 residues. V lost 4 bases to trimming and J lost 6 bases; unmatched junction nucleotides: 14. Germline V gene lookup returns CDR1 PRHDT and CDR2 FYEKMQ (reference sequence). CDR3 nucleotides: TGTGCCAGCAGCTCCCTAAGACAGGGCCTCAAGTCTGAAGCTTTCTTT. It specifies CASSSLRQGLKSEAFF.

The chain uses TRBV5-6 and TRBJ1-1, with a tentative D call TRBD1 (6 bases). The length of the CDR3 is 15 residues. Trimming left V 4 bases short and J 4 bases short, with 17 bases between. Germline-derived CDR1 and CDR2 are SGHDT and YYEEEE. The CDR3 sequence: CASSPAGGGGTEAFF. CDR3 coding DNA: TGTGCCAGCAGCCCGGCGGGGGGCGGGGGCACTGAAGCTTTCTTT.